This T cell receptor (beta chain) is drawn from a study of Graves' ophthalmopathy and Graves' hyperthyroidism. No donor had other autoimmune disease, uncontrolled infection, pregnancy or lactation. Overall study results and limits: Most expanded thyroid clonotypes above 0.001 frequency also appeared in blood.

CDR3 regions of TCR beta were amplified from RNA transcripts. A first-round RT-PCR used HTBI primers, followed by a second-round multiplex PCR. TCRdb reanalysed the multiplex PCR reads using MiXCR and keeps one entry per CDR3 protein. The sample lists about 180,000 distinct CDR3 sequences; under 40% were seen once. Germline CDR1 and CDR2: MDHEN and SYDVKM. This CDR3 has 12 amino acids. V was pared by 11 bases and J by 3 bases, with 11 bases between. This clonotype has ten or more counts. Its antigen is unknown. The sequence was obtained from a middle-aged woman with Graves' ophthalmopathy. The sequencing sample was made of peripheral blood. The rearrangement uses TRBV28 and TRBJ1-5; D is unresolved. Here the CDR3 DNA reads TGTGCCGGGTCTAACTACAATCAGCCCCAGCATTTT. It translates to CAGSNYNQPQHF.